The 16 T cell receptor beta chains below all came from one sample that was sequenced in a study of breast tumors, draining lymph nodes, adjacent tissues. Samples came from axillary lymph nodes draining the breast cancer. MiXCR, applied by TCRdb to the multiplex PCR reads, yields one record per CDR3 protein. The sample holds over 150,000 distinct CDR3 sequences, roughly 30% seen once. The sequenced material came from axillary lymph node tissue. Every receptor here comes from a female donor with breast cancer. Some clones in this sample may be carry-over from other donors' samples.

At least ten counts were recorded for this clonotype. With a much larger clone just one base away, this may be a read error. DNA of the CDR3: TGCAGTGCGGAACAGCGGAGCTCCTACACTGAGCAGTTCTTC. Amino acid sequence: CSAEQRSSYTEQFF. The chain joins TRBV20-1 to TRBJ2-1; the D gene is possibly TRBD2 (5 bases). Per germline, CDR1 DFQATT and CDR2 SNEGSKA (reference sequence). The CDR3 runs to 14 residues.

This clonotype was detected ten times or more. This chain connects TRBV5-8 to TRBJ1-4, with a weak D call TRBD1 (6 bases). The germline V gene encodes CDR1 SGHTS and CDR2 YDEGEE. This CDR3 comprises 14 residues. V dropped 3 bases and J dropped 4 bases, with 10 bases sitting between them. The DNA for the CDR3 is TGTGCCAGCAGCTCGGACAGCGTTAATGAAAAACTGTTTTTT. It is translated as CASSSDSVNEKLFF.

This clonotype was recorded many times. This chain links TRBV6-5 with TRBJ1-2; possible D gene TRBD1, 5 bases. The CDR3 sequence is 13 residues long. Trimming stripped 6 bases from V and 1 base from J, with 9 bases between. Germline CDR1 MNHEY, CDR2 SVGAGI. The CDR3 coding sequence is TGTGCCAGCAGGACAGATAGTAACTATGGCTACACCTTC. It is translated as CASRTDSNYGYTF.

This clonotype has ten or more counts. Here the CDR3 reads CASSRGGPPVAEQYF. The DNA for the CDR3 is TGCGCCAGCAGCCGGGGAGGTCCCCCTGTGGCCGAGCAGTACTTC. The rearrangement uses TRBV4-1 and TRBJ2-7; D might be TRBD2 (6 bases). The V and J ends lost 4 bases and 6 bases respectively, with 19 bases between them. Germline V gene lookup returns CDR1 MGHRA and CDR2 YSYEKL. This CDR3 region has 15 residues.

As regards this clonotype: With a much larger clone just one base away, this may be a read error. The chain recombines TRBV6-5 with TRBJ2-7; TRBD1 matches at 7 bases. The germline V gene has CDR1 MNHEY and CDR2 SVGAGI. There are 14 residues in the CDR3. Losses at the gene ends were 5 bases for V and 5 bases for J; bases not matched to a gene: 9. DNA for the CDR3: TGTGCCAGCAGTCATGACAGGGCGCGGGACGAGCAGTACTTC. It codes for CASSHDRARDEQYF.

Comments on this clonotype: One end of the junction varies from germline; a read error may be responsible. The chain carries TRBV20-1 and TRBJ2-7; D call uncertain. This CDR3 comprises 14 residues. Germline V gene sequence: CDR1 DFQATT, CDR2 SNEGSKA (reference sequence). The CDR3 here is CSANNQSRSYEQYF. Written as DNA, the CDR3 is TGCAGTGCTAACAACCAGTCTAGGTCCTACGAGCAGTACTTT.

The chain is built from TRBV7-8 and TRBJ2-5; weak D call: TRBD2 (6 bases). Germline V gene sequence: CDR1 SGHVS, CDR2 FQNEAQ. The CDR3 covers 12 residues. The V end lost 8 bases, the J end lost 5 bases, and 12 bases lay between the germline ends. The CDR3 loop is CASPPSGETQYF. CDR3 coding DNA: TGTGCCAGCCCCCCCAGCGGGGAGACCCAGTACTTC.

The V call is TRBV2, the J call TRBJ2-2; TRBD2 agrees at 12 bases. Looked up from germline, CDR1 is SNHLY and CDR2 is FYNNEI. The ends lost 4 bases at V and 7 bases at J; junction bases unmatched: 10. This CDR3 region has 17 residues. CDR3 DNA sequence: TGTGCCAGCAGTGTAAAACTAGCGGGGGGACTCAGCGGGGAGCTGTTTTTT. Its translation: CASSVKLAGGLSGELFF.

In its sample, this clonotype was seen many times. The V and J genes are TRBV5-8 and TRBJ2-6, with 9 bases lining up with TRBD1. Per germline, CDR1 SGHTS and CDR2 YDEGEE. The length of the CDR3 is 17 residues. V shed 4 bases, J shed 4 bases, and the junction held 9 bases outside the gene matches. The CDR3 DNA reads TGTGCCAGCAGCCGTACCGGGACAGGGCGAGGGGCCAACGTCCTGACTTTC. It codes for CASSRTGTGRGANVLTF.

The V and J genes are TRBV10-3 and TRBJ2-7; 8 bases map to TRBD1. From germline, CDR1 is ENHRY and CDR2 SYGVKD. The CDR3 has 14 residues. V shed 8 bases and J 3 bases; nucleotides not matched to a gene: 9. For the CDR3, the DNA is TGTGCCATCTGGGGTGGACAGGGTTTCTACGAGCAGTACTTC. Residues: CAIWGGQGFYEQYF.

This clonotype was detected many times. CDR3 DNA: TGTGCCAGCAGCCCACGGTCTGGGGCCAACGTCCTGACTTTC. It specifies CASSPRSGANVLTF. The chain recombines TRBV7-2 with TRBJ2-6; D remains unclear. The CDR3 consists of 14 residues. The V end lost 5 bases, the J end lost 1 base, and 6 bases lay between the germline ends. CDR1 and CDR2 (germline): SGHTA, FQGNSA.

The chain carries TRBV25-1 and TRBJ2-5, with 12 bases aligning to TRBD2. V shed 3 bases, J shed 5 bases, and the junction held 16 bases outside the gene matches. The V gene's germline CDR1 is MGHDK and CDR2 SYGVNS. CDR3 length: 19 residues. CDR3 loop: CASSEFSRASGRAGETQYF. As DNA, the CDR3 is TGTGCCAGCAGTGAGTTTAGCCGGGCTAGCGGGAGGGCCGGGGAGACCCAGTACTTC. Supplemented by reference TRBV25-1 and TRBJ2-5, the full variable domain reads EADIYQTPRYLVIGTGKKITLECSQTMGHDKMYWYQQDPGMELHLIHYSYGVNSTEKGDLSSESTVSRIRTEHFPLTLESARPSHTSQYLCASSEFSRASGRAGETQYFGPGTRLLVL.

This clonotype was recorded at least ten times. The V call is TRBV7-8, the J call TRBJ1-2, with a weak D call TRBD1 (5 bases). The CDR3 runs to 16 residues. Germline assignment: CDR1 SGHVS and CDR2 FQNEAQ. The ends were cut back, 0 bases at V and 8 bases at J, with 19 bases in the middle. Here the CDR3 reads CASSLARGYQWDGYTF. DNA of the CDR3: TGTGCCAGCAGCTTAGCGAGAGGGTATCAATGGGACGGCTACACCTTC.

This clonotype was observed at least ten times. The rearrangement joins TRBV20-1 to TRBJ2-3, with D possibly matching TRBD1 (6 bases). The CDR3 contains 11 residues. Trimming cost V 4 bases and J 6 bases, with 8 bases left between them. CDR1 is DFQATT and CDR2 is SNEGSKA in the germline V gene (reference sequence). The CDR3 region is CSATGQDTQYF. The CDR3 DNA follows: TGCAGTGCTACAGGACAGGATACGCAGTATTTT.

This clonotype occurred many times. This chain joins TRBV7-9 and TRBJ1-2; unclear D gene. CDR3 size: 16 residues. The V end was cut by 5 bases, the J end by 0 bases, with 16 bases between. Germline CDR1 and CDR2: SEHNR and FQNEAQ (reference sequence). The CDR3 spells CASSRWSWAANYGYTF. In DNA form, the CDR3 reads TGTGCCAGCAGCCGTTGGTCTTGGGCGGCTAACTATGGCTACACCTTC.

The gene calls are TRBV7-9 and TRBJ1-4, with 10 bases fitting TRBD1. V shed 5 bases and J 3 bases; nucleotides not matched to a gene: 9. CDR1 and CDR2 from the germline V gene are SEHNR and FQNEAQ (reference sequence). CDR3 size: 17 residues. CDR3 bases: TGTGCCAGCAGCCCACCGGGACAGGGGTGGGCTAATGAAAAACTGTTTTTT. Its protein is CASSPPGQGWANEKLFF.